This T cell receptor beta chain was recovered during a study of stem cell transplantation in POMP-related autoinflammatory disease. As for the study in general: Impaired MHC class I-dependent CD8+ differentiation was hypothesized from defective thymoproteasomes.

Germline CDR1 reads WSHSY; CDR2 reads SAAADI. CDR3 size: 17 residues. V shed 1 base and J 3 bases; nucleotides not matched to a gene: 12. Profiled with immunoSEQ multiplex PCR; TCRdb holds only in-frame clones, not every one. The sample has tens of thousands of clones, about 81% seen once; the top ten hold approximately 2.3%. The receptor was derived from a human donor with POMP-related autoinflammation and immune dysregulation (PRAID). The sample here was CD4+ T cells from PBMCs, taken before stem cell transplantation. The V call is TRBV10-2, the J call TRBJ2-7; 7 bases fit TRBD2. The CDR3 loop is CASSEYGSGYTGYEQYF. For the CDR3, the DNA is TGCGCCAGCAGTGAGTATGGTAGCGGGTATACGGGCTACGAGCAGTACTTC.